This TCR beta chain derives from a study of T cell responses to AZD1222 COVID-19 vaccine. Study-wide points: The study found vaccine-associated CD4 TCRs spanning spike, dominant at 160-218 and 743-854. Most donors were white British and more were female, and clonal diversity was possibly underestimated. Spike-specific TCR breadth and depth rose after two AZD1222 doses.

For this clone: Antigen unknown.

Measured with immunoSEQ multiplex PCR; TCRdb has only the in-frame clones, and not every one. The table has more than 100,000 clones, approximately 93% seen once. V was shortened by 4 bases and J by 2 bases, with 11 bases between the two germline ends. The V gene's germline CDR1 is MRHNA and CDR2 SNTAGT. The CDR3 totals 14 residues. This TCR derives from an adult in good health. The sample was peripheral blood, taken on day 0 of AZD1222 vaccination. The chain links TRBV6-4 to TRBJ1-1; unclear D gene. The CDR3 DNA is TGTGCCAGCAGTGTGAGTATTTTCAACACTGAAGCTTTCTTT. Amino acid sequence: CASSVSIFNTEAFF.